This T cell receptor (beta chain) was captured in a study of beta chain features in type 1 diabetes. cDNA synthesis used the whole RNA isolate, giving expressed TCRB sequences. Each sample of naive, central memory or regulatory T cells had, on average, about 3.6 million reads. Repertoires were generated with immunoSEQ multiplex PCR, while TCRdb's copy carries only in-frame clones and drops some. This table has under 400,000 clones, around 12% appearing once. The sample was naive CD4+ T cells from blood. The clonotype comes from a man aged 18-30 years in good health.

The CDR3 coding sequence is TGTGCCACCAGCAGAGATAATCGGGGGGGTGAAAAACTGTTTTTT. It specifies CATSRDNRGGEKLFF. This sequence joins TRBV15 and TRBJ1-4; D might be TRBD1 (5 bases). Germline V lookup: CDR1 LNHNV, CDR2 YYDKDF (reference sequence). V gave up 0 bases and J gave up 7 bases, with 12 bases separating them. The CDR3 contains 15 residues.